This T cell receptor beta chain derives from a study of cytomegalovirus exposure and HLA in healthy donors. The PCR ran on 60 Vbeta and 13 Jbeta primers. The table came from immunoSEQ multiplex PCR; TCRdb's copy has only in-frame clones and leaves some out. The repertoire holds 95,000 to 100,000 clones, with about 74% as singletons. With regard to this clone: Its antigen is unidentified.

Study results and limitations: Across donors, presence/absence analyses took sequencing depth to be roughly uniform. Based on reports, TCR beta sequences accurately predicted HLA-A and HLA-B alleles for most subjects.

This clonotype was sampled from a male donor in good health and CMV-seronegative. Sequencing was done on a sample of PBMCs.

The CDR3 nucleotides read TGTGCCAGCAGCGAGGACCCGGCGGGGCCTGGGGCCAACGTCCTGACTTTC. Encoded protein: CASSEDPAGPGANVLTF. J is TRBJ2-6 and V is TRBV9; D may be TRBD2 (6 bases). Germline lookup yields CDR1 SGDLS and CDR2 YYNGEE. The CDR3 sequence is 17 residues long. The V and J ends lost 3 bases and 2 bases respectively, with 15 bases between them.